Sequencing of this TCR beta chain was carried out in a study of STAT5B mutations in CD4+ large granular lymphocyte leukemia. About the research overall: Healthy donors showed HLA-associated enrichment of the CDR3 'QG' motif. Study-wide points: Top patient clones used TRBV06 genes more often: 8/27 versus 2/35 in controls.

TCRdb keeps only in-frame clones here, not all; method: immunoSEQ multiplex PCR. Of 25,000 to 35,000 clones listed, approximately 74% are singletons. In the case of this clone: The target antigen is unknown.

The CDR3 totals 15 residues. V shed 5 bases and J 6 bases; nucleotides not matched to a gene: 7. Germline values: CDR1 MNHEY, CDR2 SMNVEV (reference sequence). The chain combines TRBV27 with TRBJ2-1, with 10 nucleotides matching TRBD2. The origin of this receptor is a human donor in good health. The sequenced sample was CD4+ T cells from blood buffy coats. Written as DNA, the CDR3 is TGTGCCAGCAGTCCTGTCCTAGCGGGAGTCAATGAGCAGTTCTTC. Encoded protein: CASSPVLAGVNEQFF.